This T cell receptor beta chain was found in a study of shared clonotypes between healthy human individuals (dated by TCRdb to the early 2020s). General notes on the study: A couple of women and a few men aged 18 to 49 years were included in the cohort. For each donor, three plates each were used for CD4 naive and CD4 memory, two plates were used for CD8 naive, and one plate was used for CD8 memory. Blood TCR repertoires of about five healthy adults were deeply sequenced to estimate repertoire size and the extent of clonotype sharing between individuals. Different laboratories and diverse techniques were used to prepare libraries and sequence TCR repertoires, to increase sequencing depth and limit assay-specific biases. Between about 0.85 and 9.5 billion PBMCs per donor were obtained by leukapheresis.

The trim is 4 bases for V and 7 bases for J, with a gap of 14 bases between the germline ends. Reading the germline V gene gives CDR1 SGHDT and CDR2 YYEEEE. From its cysteine to its phenylalanine, the CDR3 spans 14 amino acids. This entry keeps only the CDR3 DNA: 42 bases, framed from base 1. For this clone: Its antigen is not yet known. One base away there is no much larger clone; base qualities are not given.

Using the deep immunoSEQ assay, multiplex PCR amplified TCR CDR3 regions from genomic DNA. Genomic DNA extracted from each cell subset was distributed evenly over all wells of several immunoSEQ 96-well plates, and each plate served as one replicate. For sorted subsets, each replicate PCR was loaded with approximately 190 ng genomic DNA, equivalent to approximately 33,000 T cell genomes. Purified libraries were quantified with a Qubit 3.0 fluorometer, sized on a Bioanalyzer 2100, and re-quantified with the KAPA Library Quantification kit. Each immunoSEQ 96-well plate was sequenced on its own single-read 150-cycle Illumina NextSeq 550 flow cell. The paper's processing steps were these. Because only junctional sequences without quality scores were contained in the immunoSEQ output, filtering matching that applied to full-length reads could not be performed. To assign V/J genes and CDR3, sequences were annotated using PyIR, a Python wrapper for IgBLAST v1.9, with IMGT germline references. Any read was removed if the V/J assignment was weak (E-value above 1e-6), the CDR3 was missing, or the read contained stop codons, out-of-frame junctions, or ambiguous translated residues. V3J clonotypes were defined as sequences sharing an identical inferred V gene, J gene, and CDR3 amino acid sequence. To compute the percentage overlap between repertoires, the number of shared unique clonotypes was divided by the size of the smaller repertoire. RTK rarefaction, the Chao1 estimator, and Recon v2.1 estimates of unobserved clonotypes were used to assess repertoire richness. OLGA was used to compute generation probabilities for all TCRbeta clonotypes that the gDNA method yielded from a few donors. Sourced from immuneACCESS, this table was stored by TCRdb with only in-frame sequences that have V and J called. A share of the clones is absent; for the studies checked, an unresolved V gene accounts for under half, and the remainder has no known explanation. V, J and clone size are those of that table, while D and trimming were read from the DNA. In this sample the table shows more than 550,000 clones, 90% of which occur a single time. 34% of the sample goes to the ten largest clones.

Study-wide conclusions, independent of this receptor: Incomplete sequencing was indicated by rarefaction of sorted-subset datasets, despite the large sequencing depth. Sampling was limited to blood, and TCR repertoires in tissue likely differ from TCR repertoires in blood. Naive subsets generally had larger estimated clonotype richness than memory subsets did. Sharing across several donors was observed for around 5% of naive CD4, less than 4% of naive CD8, roughly 2.3% of memory CD4, and about 0.4% of memory CD8 clonotypes. Because the study included only a small number of donors, the genetic and exposure-history diversity represented was limited. Clonotypes shared by all four sorted-subset donors showed higher generation probabilities than non-shared clonotypes. Based on pairwise subsampling, the degree of clonotype sharing among donors was expected to be affected by sequencing depth.

The donors were healthy, HIV-negative adults with no recently reported acute infections or vaccinations. Only Caucasian adults living in Nashville, Tennessee, USA were represented among the donors. CD8 memory samples were composed of magnetically selected CD45RO+ cells combined with CCR7-negative CD45RA+ effector memory (TemRA) cells. After blood collection by leukapheresis, PBMCs were isolated using Ficoll-Histopaque density gradient centrifugation and then cryopreserved in the vapor phase of liquid nitrogen. Analytical flow cytometry was used to check the purity and quantity of every magnetically sorted T cell population. From each sorted fraction, genomic DNA was isolated and quantified by UV absorbance on a Nanodrop 2000c.

The chain uses TRBV5-6 and TRBJ2-2; TRBD2 is perhaps the D gene, given 5 matching bases. The material sequenced was memory CD8+ T cells from PBMCs. Explained via the paper, the cell subset or site label denotes: CD45RO+ cells pooled with CCR7-negative TemRA cells. The source of this sequence is a man aged 18 to 29 in good health. Some clones in this sample may be carry-over from other donors' samples. The DNA sequence follows: TGTGCCAGCAGCGCGAACCCGGGGAGCGGGGAGCTGTTTTTT. Its protein reads: CASSANPGSGELFF.